The 10 T cell receptor beta chains listed next were all sequenced from one sample in a study of blood T cell repertoires in COVID-19. Clones were read by immunoSEQ multiplex PCR, and TCRdb kept only the in-frame ones, dropping some. The repertoire holds 240,000 or so clones, about four fifths seen once, with roughly 3.2% in the top ten. The specimen was peripheral blood. The source is a woman aged 18-35 years with acute or convalescent COVID-19.

V and J are TRBV6-1 and TRBJ1-1; D is uncertain. V was pared by 2 bases and J by 1 base, with 8 bases between. Germline CDR1 is MNHNS and CDR2 is SASEGT. This CDR3 is 14 amino acids long. Written as DNA, the CDR3 is TGTGCCAGCAGTGAACGCCCCGGGAACACTGAAGCTTTCTTT. Residues: CASSERPGNTEAFF.

The V and J genes are TRBV7-3 and TRBJ2-7; TRBD2 matches at 8 bases. This CDR3 region has 15 residues. Germline CDR1 SGHTA, CDR2 FQGTGA. Losses at the gene ends were 3 bases for V and 1 base for J; bases not matched to a gene: 5. CDR3 amino acids: CASSLASGPSYEQYF. CDR3 bases: TGTGCCAGCAGCTTGGCTAGCGGGCCTTCCTACGAGCAGTACTTC. The full variable domain, rest sourced from reference TRBV7-3 and TRBJ2-7, is GAGVSQTPSNKVTEKGKYVELRCDPISGHTALYWYRQSLGQGPEFLIYFQGTGAADDSGLPNDRFFAVRPEGSVSTLKIQRTERGDSAVYLCASSLASGPSYEQYFGPGTRLTVT.

The CDR3, as DNA: TGTGCCAGCAGCCCTAGCGGGAGACCTGTTGGCGGGGAGCTGTTTTTT. It translates to CASSPSGRPVGGELFF. The chain has TRBV11-2 and TRBJ2-2; 10 bases match TRBD2. Trimming removed 5 bases from V and 7 bases from J; junction bases left unmatched: 10. The CDR3 contains 16 residues. Looked up from germline, CDR1 is SGHAT and CDR2 is FQNNGV.

This rearrangement joins TRBV4-2 to TRBJ2-1; TRBD2 matches at 14 bases. Germline V gene lookup returns CDR1 LGHNA and CDR2 YNFKEQ. V lost 0 bases, J lost 7 bases, and 2 bases stayed unmatched. This CDR3 region has 16 residues. The CDR3 bases are TGTGCCAGCAGCCAAGACTGGACTAGCGGGAGGAATGAGCAGTTCTTC. Translated: CASSQDWTSGRNEQFF.

This chain joins TRBV19 and TRBJ2-1; 12 nucleotides align to TRBD2. Germline CDR1 is LNHDA and CDR2 is SQIVND (reference sequence). The CDR3 is 18 amino acids. V dropped 5 bases and J dropped 6; count of bases not matched to a gene: 14. The CDR3 DNA sequence: TGTGCCAGTAGTTCAGTCCCGGGACTAGCGGGCGCCTCCAATGAGCAGTTCTTC. It encodes CASSSVPGLAGASNEQFF.

This chain links TRBV7-2 with TRBJ1-1, with D hard to call. CDR1 SGHTA and CDR2 FQGNSA come from the germline V gene. The length of the CDR3 is 14 residues. V gave up 4 bases and J gave up 3 bases, with 12 bases separating them. CDR3 bases: TGTGCCAGCAGCTCAAACCCAGTGTACACTGAAGCTTTCTTT. It codes for CASSSNPVYTEAFF.

This clone appeared a single time. The chain uses TRBV3-1 (or the pseudogene TRBV3-2) and TRBJ1-1; D is unresolved. V shed 1 base and J shed 0 bases, with 6 bases lying between them. This CDR3 has 14 amino acids. Germline CDR1 is LGHDT and CDR2 is YNNKEL (reference sequence). The CDR3 loop is CASSQGVMNTEAFF. DNA of the CDR3: TGTGCCAGCAGCCAAGGAGTTATGAACACTGAAGCTTTCTTT.

The chain carries TRBV7-9 and TRBJ1-3; a possible D gene is TRBD1 (6 bases). Germline V lookup: CDR1 SEHNR, CDR2 FQNEAQ (reference sequence). The CDR3 is 15 residues long. Deletions cut 7 bases from V and 2 bases from J, with 15 bases between. DNA for the CDR3: TGTGCCAGCAATTCTCAGACAGGCCCTGGAAACACCATATATTTT. Translation gives CASNSQTGPGNTIYF.

This sequence joins TRBV24-1 and TRBJ2-1; 7 nucleotides line up with TRBD2. V lost 5 bases and J lost 7; bases outside the gene matches: 10. CDR3 length: 15 amino acids. CDR1 KGHDR and CDR2 SFDVKD come from the germline V gene. The CDR3 loop is CATSGAGSLGNEQFF. In DNA, the CDR3 is TGTGCCACCAGTGGAGCGGGAAGTTTGGGGAATGAGCAGTTCTTC.

The V and J genes are TRBV14 and TRBJ2-2, with 8 bases fitting TRBD1. The V segment lost 5 bases and the J segment 5 bases; nucleotides outside the gene matches: 7. This CDR3 is 15 amino acids long. Germline assignment: CDR1 SGHDN and CDR2 FVKESK. The CDR3 DNA follows: TGTGCCAGCAGCAGCCGACAGGGGTGGACCGGGGAGCTGTTTTTT. It is translated as CASSSRQGWTGELFF.